The clone carrying this T cell receptor (beta chain) was picked up a small number of times. Its antigen is currently unknown. This CDR3 has 14 residues. Germline-derived CDR1 and CDR2 are MGHDK and SYGVNS. Trimming pared 0 bases from V and 1 base from J, leaving 5 bases between. Quantitative 5'-RACE with molecular barcodes was used to make the TCR beta libraries. TCRdb called the 5' RACE reads again in MiXCR, with one record for every CDR3 protein. The profile shows 200,000 to 300,000 distinct CDR3 sequences, roughly a tenth of them singletons. The sample comes from a study of CD8 T cells in ankylosing spondylitis. Study-wide results and limits: A TCR beta motif of under ten highly homologous variants appeared characteristic of ankylosing spondylitis blood. Disease-linked clones bore a CD8+ phenotype and were relatively rare in peripheral blood.

The TCR originated in a male donor with ankylosing spondylitis or in good health (not recorded which). The V and J genes are TRBV25-1 and TRBJ2-3; D remains unclear. The source material was blood, either unsorted or a sorted T cell fraction (not recorded which). CDR3 in DNA: TGTGCCAGCAGTGAATATGGGGGCACAGATACGCAGTATTTT. It specifies CASSEYGGTDTQYF.